This TCR beta chain was documented in a study of cytomegalovirus exposure and HLA in healthy donors. General observations from the study: Some TCR beta chains (164 of them) were listed as cytomegalovirus-associated.

As for this clone: Antigen specificity is unknown.

The PCR contained 60 Vbeta and 13 Jbeta primers. Clones were sequenced by immunoSEQ multiplex PCR, and TCRdb holds only the in-frame ones, with some missing. The table includes approximately 130,000 clones, about 81% detected once. Looked up from germline, CDR1 is MNHEY and CDR2 is SMNVEV (reference sequence). The CDR3 covers 14 residues. With 0 bases removed from V and 2 bases from J, the gap between germline ends came to 8 bases. J is TRBJ2-7 and V is TRBV27; no clear D gene. The sample comprised PBMCs. This TCR came from a middle-aged woman in good health and CMV-seropositive. This chain's CDR3 is CASSLSPKTYEQYF. CDR3 in DNA: TGTGCCAGCAGTTTATCCCCAAAAACCTACGAGCAGTACTTC.